The entry below describes one TCR beta chain. Authors' methods: Reference gene primer amplification gave nucleated cell count estimates. Some clones are missing from TCRdb's copy, which holds only in-frame ones; the method was immunoSEQ multiplex PCR. That table is the source of V, J and clone size, and D and trimming were worked out from the DNA. The sample includes over 450,000 clones, roughly nine tenths of them seen just once. This sample was taken from a study of blood T cell repertoires in COVID-19. Study in general: Some COVID-19 samples were acute and others convalescent; all came from the United States, Italy and Spain. Sample material is recorded as cDNA or gDNA derived from T cells, B-cell-depleted T cells, or PBMCs.

This CDR3 region has 12 residues. The germline V and J ends were trimmed by 4 bases and 9 bases, with 12 bases remaining between them. Germline V gene lookup returns CDR1 SNHLY and CDR2 FYNNEI. The chain couples TRBV2 to TRBJ1-1; perhaps TRBD1 as D (5 bases). Material for sequencing was peripheral blood. The sequence was collected from a young man with COVID-19, enrolled during active disease. Written as DNA, the CDR3 is TGTGCCAGCAGTGGGGGACTTTCTAAAGCTTTCTTT. This translates into CASSGGLSKAFF.